The TCR beta chain described here comes from a study of CD8+ T cells in alopecia areata. Study conclusions and caveats: Sequenced scalp T cells also include alphabeta T cells resident in normal skin.

Extraction and reverse transcription of RNA yielded cDNA as the sequencing template. The protocol was immunoSEQ multiplex PCR, while the TCRdb copy is restricted to in-frame clones and leaves out a portion. The sample records about 110,000 clones, about 60% being singletons. Researchers gathered lesional scalp punch biopsies and peripheral blood from patients with alopecia areata. From PBMCs, CD4+ and CD8+ T cells were sorted. This clone appeared a single time. Its antigen remains unknown. The sequenced material came from NKG2D-low CD8+ T cells sorted from blood. The receptor comes from a human donor with alopecia areata.

The CDR3 nucleotides are TGCGCCAGCGCGGAGGTATCCTACAATGAGCAGTTCTTC. It encodes CASAEVSYNEQFF. This chain links TRBV5-1 with TRBJ2-1; D perhaps matches TRBD2 (5 bases). The CDR3 sequence is 13 residues long. V gave up 7 bases and J gave up 1 base, with 9 bases separating them. CDR1 and CDR2 from the germline V gene are SGHRS and YFSETQ.